The 4 T cell receptor beta chains listed next were all sequenced from one sample in a study of PD-L1 blockade in urothelial cancer. Assay: immunoSEQ multiplex PCR; the TCRdb copy retains only in-frame clones and omits some. The sample has about 110,000 clones, approximately 85% seen once. The specimen was PBMCs, collected around atezolizumab (anti-PD-L1) treatment. The receptor source for this set is a middle-aged man with urothelial cancer.

Here the CDR3 DNA reads TGTGCCAGCAGTTATCGGGAACAACTCGGGCAGTTCTTC. It translates to CASSYREQLGQFF. The rearrangement links TRBV11-2 to TRBJ2-1, with D possibly matching TRBD2 (5 bases). The CDR3 spans 13 residues. Germline CDR1 reads SGHAT; CDR2 reads FQNNGV. V lost 6 bases, J lost 12 bases, and 18 bases lay in between.

The table lists this clone with a count of one. The V gene is TRBV19, the J gene TRBJ2-1; 12 bases line up with TRBD2. The CDR3 has 16 residues. Germline CDR1 LNHDA, CDR2 SQIVND (reference sequence). V lost 4 bases and J lost 8; bases outside the gene matches: 9. CDR3 loop: CASSRFPSGRVDEQFF. Written as DNA, the CDR3 is TGTGCCAGTAGTAGGTTCCCTAGCGGGAGGGTTGATGAGCAGTTCTTC.

The rearrangement links TRBV6-5 to TRBJ1-2; 10 bases fit TRBD1. This CDR3 region has 14 residues. The trim removed 6 bases at V and 1 base at J, leaving 2 bases unmatched. The V gene's germline CDR1 is MNHEY and CDR2 SVGAGI. The CDR3 DNA reads TGTGCCAGCAGAGGGACAGGGGATAACTATGGCTACACCTTC. Encoded protein: CASRGTGDNYGYTF.

V and J are TRBV6-5 and TRBJ2-7, with D possibly being TRBD1 (6 bases). Germline loops: CDR1 MNHEY, CDR2 SVGAGI. Trimming cost V 5 bases and J 6 bases, with 11 bases left between them. The CDR3 totals 12 residues. In DNA form, the CDR3 reads TGTGCCAGCAGTGGCCTGGGGGCCGAGCAGTACTTC. Encoded protein: CASSGLGAEQYF.